What follows are 15 T cell receptor beta chains derived from one specimen sequenced in a study of human T cells and chemical hapten exposure. Each CDR3 protein is one row after TCRdb ran MiXCR on the RACE reads. The sample has about 90,000 distinct CDR3 sequences, approximately 9% seen once. Time point meaning: pre-sensitization, week 0. Stated treatment: therapeutic diphenylcyclopropenone sensitization with weekly scalp DPC. The source material was whole blood, sampled in connection with sensitization to the hapten diphenylcyclopropenone (DPC). These receptors were taken from a man aged 40-50 years with alopecia areata. Some clones in this sample may be carry-over from other donors' samples.

This clonotype has at least ten counts. The chain joins TRBV20-1 to TRBJ1-5, with a weak D call TRBD1 (5 bases). CDR3 length: 14 amino acids. The V end was cut by 5 bases, the J end by 2 bases, with 13 bases between. Germline loops: CDR1 DFQATT, CDR2 SNEGSKA (reference sequence). CDR3 in amino acids: CSASTGTGNQPQHF. CDR3 DNA sequence: TGCAGTGCTTCCACCGGGACCGGCAATCAGCCCCAGCATTTT.

The rearrangement links TRBV5-1 to TRBJ1-1, with D perhaps TRBD1 (6 bases). V lost 0 bases and J lost 5, with 11 bases in between. This CDR3 contains 14 residues. CDR1 and CDR2 from the germline V gene are SGHRS and YFSETQ. This CDR3 is CASSLGSGETEAFF. DNA for the CDR3: TGCGCCAGCAGCTTGGGCTCAGGGGAAACTGAAGCTTTCTTT. Looking up the rest from reference TRBV5-1 and TRBJ1-1 gives the full variable domain: KAGVTQTPRYLIKTRGQQVTLSCSPISGHRSVSWYQQTPGQGLQFLFEYFSETQRNKGNFPGRFSGRQFSNSRSEMNVSTLELGDSALYLCASSLGSGETEAFFGQGTRLTVV.

This clonotype was detected many times. The chain couples TRBV7-9 to TRBJ1-4, with D tentatively TRBD1 (6 bases). Germline V CDR1 and CDR2: SEHNR, FQNEAQ (reference sequence). V lost 4 bases, J lost 4 bases, and 10 bases lay in between. The length of the CDR3 is 14 residues. The CDR3: CASSSQGSNEKLFF. CDR3 coding DNA: TGTGCCAGCAGCTCGCAGGGGAGTAATGAAAAACTGTTTTTT.

This clonotype was picked up many times. The V call is TRBV12-3 or TRBV12-4, the J call TRBJ2-1; 8 positions match TRBD2. This CDR3 has 15 amino acids. Losses at the gene ends were 1 base for V and 12 bases for J; bases not matched to a gene: 11. As DNA, the CDR3 is TGTGCCAGCAGTTTAGGGGCGGGAGGCCTCTTAGGGCAGTTCTTC. The encoded protein is CASSLGAGGLLGQFF.

This clonotype was counted between two and nine times. The gene calls are TRBV18 and TRBJ2-7, with D tentatively TRBD1 (5 bases). The CDR3 is made up of 15 amino acids. V lost 2 bases and J 2 bases, leaving 13 bases between the germline ends. Germline lookup yields CDR1 KGHSH and CDR2 LQKENI. CDR3 DNA sequence: TGTGCCAGCTCACCAGAGACTGCAGGGCCCTACGAGCAGTACGTC. Translation gives CASSPETAGPYEQYV.

This clonotype was seen ten or more times. The rearrangement joins TRBV6-2 or TRBV6-3 to TRBJ2-5; tentatively, D is TRBD2 (6 bases). CDR3 size: 14 residues. V was cut by 5 bases and J by 5 bases, with 15 bases left in between. Germline CDR1 is MNHEY and CDR2 is SVGEGT. This CDR3 is CASSPFGGSETQYF. The CDR3 DNA reads TGTGCCAGCAGTCCTTTCGGGGGATCCGAGACCCAGTACTTC.

The table lists this clonotype with a count of one. The chain is built from TRBV7-2 and TRBJ2-5, with TRBD2 identical over 8 bases. Germline V gives CDR1 SGHTA, CDR2 FQGNSA. Unmatched junction bases numbered 13, after V lost 3 bases and J lost 4 bases. CDR3 length equals 17 residues. The CDR3 DNA follows: TGTGCCAGCAGCTTTCTAGGAATGTCGGCGGGAGGAGAGACCCAGTACTTC. Its protein is CASSFLGMSAGGETQYF.

The chain joins TRBV4-1 to TRBJ2-6, with 9 nucleotides matching TRBD1. The CDR3 is 19 residues long. Germline lookup yields CDR1 MGHRA and CDR2 YSYEKL. The ends lost 0 bases at V and 3 bases at J; junction bases unmatched: 9. The CDR3 region has the DNA TGCGCCAGCAGCCAAGAGGGACAGGGTTCCATCCTTGGGGCCAACGTCCTGACTTTC. This translates into CASSQEGQGSILGANVLTF.

This clonotype appeared a few times. This chain uses TRBV5-4 with TRBJ2-7; unclear D gene. V lost 3 bases, J lost 0 bases, and 1 base lay in between. Germline V gene data show CDR1 as SGHNT and CDR2 as YYREEE (reference sequence). The CDR3 length is 11 residues. The CDR3 region has the DNA TGTGCCAGCAGCTCCTCCTACGAGCAGTACTTC. Its translation: CASSSSYEQYF.

This clonotype turned up a few times. The V call is TRBV5-6, the J call TRBJ2-6, with unresolved D. V was trimmed by 4 bases and J by 0 bases, leaving 17 bases between them. Germline V gene lookup returns CDR1 SGHDT and CDR2 YYEEEE. The CDR3 sequence is 18 residues long. The CDR3 spells CASSPAIFEGSGANVLTF. In DNA, the CDR3 is TGTGCCAGCAGCCCAGCCATCTTCGAAGGCTCTGGGGCCAACGTCCTGACTTTC. The entire variable domain, with the rest obtained from reference TRBV5-6 and TRBJ2-6, is as follows: DAGVTQSPTHLIKTRGQQVTLRCSPKSGHDTVSWYQQALGQGPQFIFQYYEEEERQRGNFPDRFSGHQFPNYSSELNVNALLLGDSALYLCASSPAIFEGSGANVLTFGAGSRLTVL.

This clonotype has only a few counts. The chain combines TRBV29-1 with TRBJ2-7; either TRBD1 or TRBD2 may supply D (5 bases each). The CDR3 runs to 12 residues. The germline gives CDR1 SQVTM, CDR2 ANQGSEA. V gave up 6 bases and J gave up 3 bases, with 12 bases separating them. The CDR3 region has the DNA TGCAGCGTCCGGGGCCCGGACTACGAGCAGTACGTC. Translated, it gives CSVRGPDYEQYV.

The chain joins TRBV20-1 to TRBJ1-6; TRBD1 aligns across 9 bases. The CDR3 consists of 16 residues. V dropped 0 bases and J dropped 7; count of bases not matched to a gene: 7. Germline-derived CDR1 and CDR2 are DFQATT and SNEGSKA (reference sequence). The CDR3 spells CSARDPRTGVNSPLHF. DNA of the CDR3: TGCAGTGCTAGAGATCCCAGGACAGGGGTAAATTCACCCCTCCACTTT.

This clonotype was observed at least ten times. The chain carries TRBV12-3 or TRBV12-4 and TRBJ2-1, with 7 bases identical to TRBD2. CDR3 size: 16 residues. Trimming removed 5 bases from V and 4 bases from J; junction bases left unmatched: 11. DNA for the CDR3: TGTGCCAGCAGTCCGGTAACGCGGGAGATATACAATGAGCAGTTCTTC. Its protein product is CASSPVTREIYNEQFF.

This clonotype was seen only a few times. The rearrangement links TRBV7-2 to TRBJ2-2; the D is unclear. The CDR3 is 12 amino acids. Germline CDR1 reads SGHTA; CDR2 reads FQGNSA. Trimming cost V 3 bases and J 5 bases, with 4 bases left between them. The DNA for the CDR3 is TGTGCCAGCAGCTTGTTTACCGGGGAGCTGTTTTTT. This translates into CASSLFTGELFF.

This clonotype was detected ten times or more. This chain links TRBV21-1 with TRBJ2-3; the D segment call TRBD2 is taken from the table without a DNA check. TRBV21-1 is a documented pseudogene. The CDR3 sequence is 16 residues long. The CDR3 reads CASSIRRPLELEPQYF. The CDR3 bases are TGTGCCAGCAGCATCCGCCGTCCACTAGAATTAGAGCCCCAGTATTTT.